The clone carrying this T cell receptor (beta chain) has more than one count but fewer than ten. Antigen specificity is unknown. This sample also contains other DNA sequences that code for the same CDR3. CD4+ cells yielded CD45RA+ naive and CD45RA-negative memory subsets. The data are from a study of shared clonotypes between healthy human individuals. Overall study: CD4 naive cells filled three plates per donor, CD4 memory three, CD8 naive two and CD8 memory one.

The V gene's germline CDR1 is KGHSH and CDR2 LQKENI. V shed 0 bases and J shed 4 bases, with 10 bases lying between them. The CDR3 contains 15 residues. General study points: Genetic and exposure-history diversity was limited by the small donor number.

In the authors' methods: From ImmunoSEQ came sequences covering only the junction and carrying no quality scores, so filtering differed. Some clones are missing from TCRdb's copy, which holds only in-frame ones; the method was immunoSEQ multiplex PCR. D and trimming come from the DNA, and the V and J calls and clone size come from that table. The sample has about 2.4 million clones, roughly nine tenths seen once; the top ten hold under 0.15%. The TCR was taken from a man between 18 and 35 years old in good health. The rearrangement uses TRBV18 and TRBJ1-3; D is possibly TRBD1 (6 bases). Sample: naive CD4+ T cells sorted from blood. Subset indicated: CD45RA+ positively selected. The CDR3 sequence is CASSPPGTSGNTIYF. The CDR3 DNA reads as TGTGCCAGCTCACCACCTGGGACAAGCGGAAACACCATATATTTT. Complete variable domain (other parts from reference TRBV18 and TRBJ1-3): NAGVMQNPRHLVRRRGQEARLRCSPMKGHSHVYWYRQLPEEGLKFMVYLQKENIIDESGMPKERFSAEFPKEGPSILRIQQVVRGDSAAYFCASSPPGTSGNTIYFGEGSWLTVV.